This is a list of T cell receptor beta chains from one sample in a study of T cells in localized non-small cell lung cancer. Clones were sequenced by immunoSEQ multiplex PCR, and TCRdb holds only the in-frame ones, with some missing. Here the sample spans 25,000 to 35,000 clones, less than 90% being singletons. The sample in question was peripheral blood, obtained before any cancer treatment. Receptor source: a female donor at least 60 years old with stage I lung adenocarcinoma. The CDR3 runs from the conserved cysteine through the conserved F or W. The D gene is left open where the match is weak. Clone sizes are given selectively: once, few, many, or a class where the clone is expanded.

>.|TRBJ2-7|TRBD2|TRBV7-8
CASSFLGGNTVYEQYF
TGTGCCAGCAGCTTCCTGGGAGGGAATACGGTTTACGAGCAGTACTTC
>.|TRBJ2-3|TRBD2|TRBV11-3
CASSLGLAGDTQYF
TGTGCCAGCAGCTTGGGGCTAGCGGGAGATACGCAGTATTTT
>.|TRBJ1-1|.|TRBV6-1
CASRPRNTEAFF
TGTGCCAGCAGGCCCCGGAACACTGAAGCTTTCTTT
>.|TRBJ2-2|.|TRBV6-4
CASSQQNTGELFF
TGTGCCAGCAGCCAGCAGAACACCGGGGAGCTGTTTTTT
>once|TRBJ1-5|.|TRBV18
CASSPGGGPYSNQPQHF
TGTGCCAGCTCACCGGGTGGGGGGCCATATAGCAATCAGCCCCAGCATTTT
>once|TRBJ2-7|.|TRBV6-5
CASSYSPGSTYEQYF
TGTGCCAGCAGTTACTCTCCGGGGTCCACGTACGAGCAGTACTTC
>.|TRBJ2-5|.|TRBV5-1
CASSLAGTEQETQYF
TGCGCCAGCAGCTTGGCCGGGACTGAACAAGAGACCCAGTACTTC
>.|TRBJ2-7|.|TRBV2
CASSDGTYEQYF
TGTGCCAGCAGTGACGGCACCTACGAGCAGTACTTC
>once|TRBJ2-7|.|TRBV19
CASSITWDGEQYF
TGTGCCAGTAGTATTACGTGGGACGGCGAGCAGTACTTC
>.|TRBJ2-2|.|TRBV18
CASSPRGRTGELFF
TGTGCCAGCTCACCAAGGGGACGCACCGGGGAGCTGTTTTTT
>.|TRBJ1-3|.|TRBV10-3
CAISRGTGNTIYF
TGTGCCATCAGTCGTGGAACTGGAAACACCATATATTTT
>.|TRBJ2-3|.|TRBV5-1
CASSSTSTDTQYF
TGCGCCAGCAGCTCCACTAGCACAGATACGCAGTATTTT
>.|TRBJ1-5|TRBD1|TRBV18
CASSPGTGVGNQPQHF
TGTGCCAGCTCACCCGGGACAGGGGTTGGCAATCAGCCCCAGCATTTT
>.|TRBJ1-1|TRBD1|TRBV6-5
CASSFYRGRAFF
TGTGCCAGCAGTTTCTACAGGGGCAGAGCTTTCTTT
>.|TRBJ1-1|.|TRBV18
CASSPRTGSDTEAFF
TGTGCCAGCTCGCCCCGAACAGGGTCGGACACTGAAGCTTTCTTT
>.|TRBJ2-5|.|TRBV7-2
CASSVTGPRETQYF
TGTGCCAGCAGCGTGACAGGTCCTCGAGAGACCCAGTACTTC
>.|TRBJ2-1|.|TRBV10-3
CAISDGTGRGYNEQFF
TGTGCCATCAGTGATGGGACCGGGCGGGGATACAATGAGCAGTTCTTC
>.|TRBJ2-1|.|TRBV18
CASSPGPIRDEQFF
TGTGCCAGCTCACCCGGACCAATTAGGGATGAGCAGTTCTTC
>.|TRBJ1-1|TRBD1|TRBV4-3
CASSPGQGRAFF
TGCGCCAGCAGCCCTGGACAGGGAAGAGCTTTCTTT
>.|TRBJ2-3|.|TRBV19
CASSIWGRTDTQYF
TGTGCCAGTAGTATCTGGGGGAGAACAGATACGCAGTATTTT
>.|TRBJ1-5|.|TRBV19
CATLGAGNNQPQHF
TGTGCCACCCTCGGGGCAGGGAACAATCAGCCCCAGCATTTT
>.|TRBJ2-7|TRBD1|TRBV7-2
CASSPGTGAYEQYF
TGTGCCAGCAGCCCCGGGACAGGGGCCTACGAGCAGTACTTC
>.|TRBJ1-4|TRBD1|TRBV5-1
CASSEQGAVEKLFF
TGCGCCAGCAGCGAACAGGGGGCGGTGGAAAAACTGTTTTTT
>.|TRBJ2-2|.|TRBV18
CASSPIQTNTGELFF
TGTGCCAGCTCACCAATACAGACGAACACCGGGGAGCTGTTTTTT
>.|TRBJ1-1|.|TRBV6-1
CASSSRDAYTEAFF
TGTGCCAGCAGTTCCCGGGACGCTTACACTGAAGCTTTCTTT
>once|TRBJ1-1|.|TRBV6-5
CASSLDTEAFF
TGTGCCAGCAGTCTGGACACTGAAGCTTTCTTT
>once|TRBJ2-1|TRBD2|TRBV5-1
CASSLLGTSTDEQFF
TGCGCCAGCAGCCTTTTGGGGACTAGTACGGATGAGCAGTTCTTC
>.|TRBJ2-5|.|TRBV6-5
CASSQGLGETQYF
TGTGCCAGCAGCCAGGGCCTGGGAGAGACCCAGTACTTC
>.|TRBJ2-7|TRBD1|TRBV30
CAWSTTGDGEQYF
TGTGCCTGGAGTACGACAGGGGATGGGGAGCAGTACTTC
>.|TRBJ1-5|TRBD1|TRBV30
CAWSEGQDLVQPQHF
TGTGCCTGGAGCGAAGGACAGGACCTTGTCCAGCCCCAGCATTTT
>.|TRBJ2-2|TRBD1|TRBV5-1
CASSDQPGTGATGELFF
TGCGCCAGCAGCGACCAACCCGGGACAGGGGCCACCGGGGAGCTGTTTTTT
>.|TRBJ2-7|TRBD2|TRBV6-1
CASRGLAGGAYEQYF
TGTGCCAGCCGGGGACTAGCGGGAGGCGCCTACGAGCAGTACTTC
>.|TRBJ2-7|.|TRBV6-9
CASSPGRDYEQYF
TGTGCCAGCAGTCCCGGACGAGACTACGAGCAGTACTTC
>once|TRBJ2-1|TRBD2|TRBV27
CASSSSGGSSGLPNEQFF
TGTGCCAGCAGTTCCTCCGGCGGGAGTAGCGGCCTTCCGAATGAGCAGTTCTTC
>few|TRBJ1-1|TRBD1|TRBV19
CASTHRGGTEAFF
TGTGCCAGTACCCACAGGGGGGGCACTGAAGCTTTCTTT
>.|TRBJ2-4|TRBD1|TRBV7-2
CASSSFRQGNIQYF
TGTGCCAGCAGCTCCTTTAGACAGGGGAACATTCAGTACTTC
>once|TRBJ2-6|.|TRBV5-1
CASRDSSGANVLTF
TGCGCCAGCAGGGATAGCTCTGGGGCCAACGTCCTGACTTTC
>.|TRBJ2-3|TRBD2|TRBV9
CASSASQREDSDTQYF
TGTGCCAGCAGCGCCTCCCAGCGGGAGGACTCAGATACGCAGTATTTT
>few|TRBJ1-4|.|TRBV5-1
CASSPDGFSGEKLFF
TGCGCCAGCAGTCCGGACGGCTTCAGCGGTGAAAAACTGTTTTTT
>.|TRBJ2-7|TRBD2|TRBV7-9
CASSLDFSGNEQYF
TGTGCCAGCAGCTTAGATTTTAGCGGGAACGAGCAGTACTTC
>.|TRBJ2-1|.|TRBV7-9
CASSLTQEHEQFF
TGTGCCAGCAGCTTAACACAGGAGCATGAGCAGTTCTTC
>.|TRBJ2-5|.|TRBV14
CASSPYQETQYF
TGTGCCAGCAGCCCGTACCAAGAGACCCAGTACTTC
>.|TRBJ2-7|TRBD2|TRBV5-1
CASSTGGLQYF
TGCGCCAGCAGCACGGGAGGCTTGCAGTACTTC
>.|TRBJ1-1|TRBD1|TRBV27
CASSYYGTGVKAFF
TGTGCCAGCAGTTACTACGGGACAGGGGTCAAAGCTTTCTTT
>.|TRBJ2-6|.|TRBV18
CASSCVHLQSRANVLTF
TGTGCCAGCTCATGCGTACATTTACAAAGTCGGGCCAACGTCCTGACTTTC
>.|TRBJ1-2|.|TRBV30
CAWREGQRPYGYTF
TGTGCCTGGAGGGAAGGACAGCGCCCCTATGGCTACACCTTC
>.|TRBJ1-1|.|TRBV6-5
CASRDNTEAFF
TGTGCCAGCAGAGATAACACTGAAGCTTTCTTT
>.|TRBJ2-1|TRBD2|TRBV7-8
CASSGALAGVTEQFF
TGTGCCAGCAGCGGTGCGCTAGCGGGAGTCACTGAGCAGTTCTTC
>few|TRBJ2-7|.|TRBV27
CASSLSGSRYEQYF
TGTGCCAGCAGTTTATCCGGGAGTAGATACGAGCAGTACTTC
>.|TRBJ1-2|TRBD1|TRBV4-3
CASSRTTGAYGYTF
TGCGCCAGCAGCCGAACCACAGGGGCCTATGGCTACACCTTC
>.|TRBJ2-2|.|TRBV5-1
CASSVLQGLNTGELFF
TGCGCCAGCAGCGTATTACAGGGACTCAACACCGGGGAGCTGTTTTTT
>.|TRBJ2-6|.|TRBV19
CASSIDLRGAGANVLTF
TGTGCCAGTAGTATAGATCTACGAGGAGCTGGGGCCAACGTCCTGACTTTC
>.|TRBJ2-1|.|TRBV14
CASSRAGNEQFF
TGTGCCAGCAGCCGGGCGGGCAATGAGCAGTTCTTC
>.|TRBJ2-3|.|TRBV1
CTSGGPRGTDTQYF
TGCACCAGCGGGGGACCGAGGGGCACAGATACGCAGTATTTT
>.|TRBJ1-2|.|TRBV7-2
CASSLGFGYTF
TGTGCCAGCAGCTTAGGTTTTGGCTACACCTTC